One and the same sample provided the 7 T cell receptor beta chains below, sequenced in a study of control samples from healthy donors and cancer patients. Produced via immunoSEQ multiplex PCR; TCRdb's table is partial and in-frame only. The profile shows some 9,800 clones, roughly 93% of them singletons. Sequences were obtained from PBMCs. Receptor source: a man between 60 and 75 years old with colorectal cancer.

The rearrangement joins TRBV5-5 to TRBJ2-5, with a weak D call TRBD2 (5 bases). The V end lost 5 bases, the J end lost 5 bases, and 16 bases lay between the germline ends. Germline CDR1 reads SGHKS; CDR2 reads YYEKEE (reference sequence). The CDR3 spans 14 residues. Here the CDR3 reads CASRPTEVGETQYF. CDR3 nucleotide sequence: TGTGCCAGCAGGCCAACGGAGGTGGGGGAGACCCAGTACTTC.

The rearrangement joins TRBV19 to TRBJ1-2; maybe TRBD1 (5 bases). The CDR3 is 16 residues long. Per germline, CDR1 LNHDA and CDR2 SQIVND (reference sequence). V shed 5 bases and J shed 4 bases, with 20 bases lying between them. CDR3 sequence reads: CASSDIQGREVYGYTF. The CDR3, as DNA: TGTGCCAGTAGTGATATTCAGGGCAGAGAGGTCTATGGCTACACCTTC.

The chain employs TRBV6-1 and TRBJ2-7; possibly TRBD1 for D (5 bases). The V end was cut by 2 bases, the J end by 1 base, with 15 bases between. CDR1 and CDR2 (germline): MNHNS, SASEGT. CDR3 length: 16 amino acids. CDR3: CASSEQAAGLSYEQYF. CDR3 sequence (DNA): TGTGCCAGCAGTGAACAGGCGGCAGGGTTATCCTACGAGCAGTACTTC.

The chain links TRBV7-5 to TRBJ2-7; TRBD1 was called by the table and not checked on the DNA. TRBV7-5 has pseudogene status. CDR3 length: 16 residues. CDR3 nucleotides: TGTGCCAGAAGCTGGGACAGGGACGATAACTCCTACGAGCAGTACTTC. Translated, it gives CARSWDRDDNSYEQYF.

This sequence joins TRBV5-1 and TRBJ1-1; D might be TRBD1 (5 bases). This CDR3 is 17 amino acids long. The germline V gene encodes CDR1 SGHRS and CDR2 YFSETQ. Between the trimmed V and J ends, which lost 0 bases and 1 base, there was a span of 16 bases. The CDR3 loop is CASSLGGRQTGNTEAFF. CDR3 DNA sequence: TGCGCCAGCAGCTTGGGGGGCCGACAGACTGGGAACACTGAAGCTTTCTTT.

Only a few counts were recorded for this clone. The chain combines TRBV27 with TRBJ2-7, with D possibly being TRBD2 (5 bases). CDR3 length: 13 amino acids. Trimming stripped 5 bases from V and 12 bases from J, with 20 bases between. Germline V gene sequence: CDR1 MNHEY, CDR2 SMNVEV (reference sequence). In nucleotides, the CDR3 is TGTGCCAGCAGTCGGGAAGGGAGTCTGGGTCTGTACTTC. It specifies CASSREGSLGLYF.

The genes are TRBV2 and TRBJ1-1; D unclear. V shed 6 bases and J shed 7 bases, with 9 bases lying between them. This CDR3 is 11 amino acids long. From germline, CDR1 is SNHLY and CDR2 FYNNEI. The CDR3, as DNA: TGTGCCAGCAGGGTTATTAGTGAAGCTTTCTTT. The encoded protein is CASRVISEAFF. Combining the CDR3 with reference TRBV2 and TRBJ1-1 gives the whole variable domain EPEVTQTPSHQVTQMGQEVILRCVPISNHLYFYWYRQILGQKVEFLVSFYNNEISEKSEIFDDQFSVERPDGSNFTLKIRSTKLEDSAMYFCASRVISEAFFGQGTRLTVV.